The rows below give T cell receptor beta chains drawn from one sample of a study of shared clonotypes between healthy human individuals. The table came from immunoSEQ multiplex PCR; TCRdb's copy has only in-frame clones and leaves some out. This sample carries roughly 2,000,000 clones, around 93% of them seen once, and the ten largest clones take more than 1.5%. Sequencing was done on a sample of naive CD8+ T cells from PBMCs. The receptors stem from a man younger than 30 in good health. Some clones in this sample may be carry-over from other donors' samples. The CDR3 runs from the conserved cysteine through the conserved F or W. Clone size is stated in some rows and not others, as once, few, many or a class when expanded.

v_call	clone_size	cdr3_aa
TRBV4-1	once	CASSQGRTSGYEQYF
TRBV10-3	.	CAISDKGQGSETQYF
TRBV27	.	CASSLSGRSSYEQYF
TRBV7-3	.	CASSLEQYNEQFF
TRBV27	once	CASSLYATLSYEQYF
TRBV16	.	CASSQSGPGAAEAFF
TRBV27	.	CASSHLGVASTDTQYF
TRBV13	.	CASSLMFRAASREETQYF
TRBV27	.	CASSSVRDRPYEQYF
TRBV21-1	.	CASSTLGLAGVGAKNIQYF
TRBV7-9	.	CASSLGGHNEQFF
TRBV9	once	CASSESSGRYTYNEQFF
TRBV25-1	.	CASSEKGYDTEAFF
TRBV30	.	CAWSAHLITRANEKLFF
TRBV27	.	CASSLFAALPQETQYF
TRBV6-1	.	CASSDRQGANQPQHF
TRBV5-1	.	CASSPPGRDHRGDTQYF
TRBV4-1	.	CASSQAPGFDEQYF
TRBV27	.	CASSLQGTLSNQPQHF
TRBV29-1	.	CSGTPGQLNEQFF
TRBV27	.	CASSPLAGETDTQYF
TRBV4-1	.	CASSQDMRWDGGQGYTF
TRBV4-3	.	CASSQSGGYSYNEQFF
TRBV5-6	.	CASSLSMLTPPGDGYTF
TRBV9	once	CASSVGQGTGELFF
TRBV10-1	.	CASSQGGENTEAFF
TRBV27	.	CASSLSGSSYEQYF
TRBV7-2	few	CASSLANGWSEAFF
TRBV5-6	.	CASSSLRGWRGSSYNEQFF
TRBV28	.	CASGETRGSYEQYF
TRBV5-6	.	CASSLGGAAFF
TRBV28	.	CASSPRTLSSNQPQHF
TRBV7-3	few	CASSPTGEQPQHF
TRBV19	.	CASSTTTGTYEQYF
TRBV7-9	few	CASSLPRSGGLEAFF
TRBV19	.	CASSIREISHNEQFF
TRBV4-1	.	CASSLKADYEQYF
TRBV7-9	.	CASSTRQGAKTQYF
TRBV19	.	CASSIRGTGQPQHF